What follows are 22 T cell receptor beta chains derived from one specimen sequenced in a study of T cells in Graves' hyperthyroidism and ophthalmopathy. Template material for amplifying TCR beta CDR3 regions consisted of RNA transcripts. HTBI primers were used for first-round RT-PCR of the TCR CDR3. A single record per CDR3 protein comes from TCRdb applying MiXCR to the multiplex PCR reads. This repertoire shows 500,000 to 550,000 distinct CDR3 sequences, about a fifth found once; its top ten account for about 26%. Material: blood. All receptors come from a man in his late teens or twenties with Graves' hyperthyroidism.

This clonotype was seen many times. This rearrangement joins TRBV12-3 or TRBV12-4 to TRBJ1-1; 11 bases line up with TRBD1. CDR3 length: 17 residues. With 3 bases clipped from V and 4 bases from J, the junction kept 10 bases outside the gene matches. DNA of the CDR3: TGTGCCAGCAGTTTCGGGACAGGGGGATATGAGGGCACTGAAGCTTTCTTT. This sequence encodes CASSFGTGGYEGTEAFF.

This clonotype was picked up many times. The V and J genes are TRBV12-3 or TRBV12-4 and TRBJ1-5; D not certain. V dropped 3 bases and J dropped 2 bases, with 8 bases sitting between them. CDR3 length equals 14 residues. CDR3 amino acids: CASSFNVGNQPQHF. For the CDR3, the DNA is TGTGCCAGCAGTTTTAATGTGGGCAATCAGCCCCAGCATTTT.

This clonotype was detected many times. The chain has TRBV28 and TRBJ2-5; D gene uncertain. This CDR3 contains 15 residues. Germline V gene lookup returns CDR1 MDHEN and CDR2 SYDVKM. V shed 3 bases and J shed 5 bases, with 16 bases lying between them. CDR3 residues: CASSFGVEPSETQYF. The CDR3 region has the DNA TGTGCCAGCAGTTTTGGTGTTGAGCCCAGCGAGACCCAGTACTTC.

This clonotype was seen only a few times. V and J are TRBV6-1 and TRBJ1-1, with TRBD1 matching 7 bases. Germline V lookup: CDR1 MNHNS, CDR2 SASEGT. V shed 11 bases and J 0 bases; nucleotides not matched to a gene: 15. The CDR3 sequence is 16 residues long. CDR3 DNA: TGTGCCGCATCATACGGGGAGGGGGCATTGAACACTGAAGCTTTCTTT. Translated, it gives CAASYGEGALNTEAFF.

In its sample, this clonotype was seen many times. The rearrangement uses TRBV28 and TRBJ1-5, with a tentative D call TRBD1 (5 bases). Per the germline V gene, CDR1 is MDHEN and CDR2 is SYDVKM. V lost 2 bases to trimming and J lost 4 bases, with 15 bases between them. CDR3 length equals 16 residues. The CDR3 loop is CASSLPTGGVNQPQHF. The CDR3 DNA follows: TGTGCCAGCAGTTTACCCACGGGAGGGGTTAATCAGCCCCAGCATTTT.

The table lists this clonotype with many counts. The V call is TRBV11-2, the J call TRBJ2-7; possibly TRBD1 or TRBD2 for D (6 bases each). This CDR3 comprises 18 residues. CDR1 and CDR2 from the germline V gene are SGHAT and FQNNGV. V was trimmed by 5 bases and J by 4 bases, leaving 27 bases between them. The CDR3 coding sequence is TGTGCCAGCAGCCCGCGATCGGGGGCAGGATTCTTCTCTTACGAGCAGTACTTC. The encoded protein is CASSPRSGAGFFSYEQYF. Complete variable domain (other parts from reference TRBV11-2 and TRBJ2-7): EAGVAQSPRYKIIEKRQSVAFWCNPISGHATLYWYQQILGQGPKLLIQFQNNGVVDDSQLPKDRFSAERLKGVDSTLKIQPAKLEDSAVYLCASSPRSGAGFFSYEQYFGPGTRLTVT.

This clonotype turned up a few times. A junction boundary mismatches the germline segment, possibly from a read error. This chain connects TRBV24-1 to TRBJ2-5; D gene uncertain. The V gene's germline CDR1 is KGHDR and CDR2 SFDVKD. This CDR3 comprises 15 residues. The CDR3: CATSDFQVGQETQYF. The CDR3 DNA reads TGTGCCACAAGTGATTTCCAAGTGGGTCAAGAGACCCAGTACTTC.

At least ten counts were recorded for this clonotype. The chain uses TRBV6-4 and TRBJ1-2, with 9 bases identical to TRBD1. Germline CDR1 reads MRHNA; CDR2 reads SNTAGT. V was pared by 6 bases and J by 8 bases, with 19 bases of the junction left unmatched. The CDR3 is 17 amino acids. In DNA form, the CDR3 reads TGTGCCAGCAGCTCAGCCGGGACAGGGCTTCCCTCTGGAGGCTACACCTTC. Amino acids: CASSSAGTGLPSGGYTF.

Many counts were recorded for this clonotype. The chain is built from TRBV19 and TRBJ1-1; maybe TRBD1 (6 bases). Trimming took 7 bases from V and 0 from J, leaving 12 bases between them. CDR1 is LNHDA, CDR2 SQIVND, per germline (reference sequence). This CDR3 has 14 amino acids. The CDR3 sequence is CASTPGHLNTEAFF. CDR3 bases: TGTGCCAGTACCCCGGGACACCTGAACACTGAAGCTTTCTTT.

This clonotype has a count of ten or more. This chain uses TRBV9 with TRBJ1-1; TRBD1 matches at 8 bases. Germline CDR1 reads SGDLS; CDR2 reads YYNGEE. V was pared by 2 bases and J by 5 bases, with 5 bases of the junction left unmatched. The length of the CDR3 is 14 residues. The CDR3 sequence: CASSVSGGATEAFF. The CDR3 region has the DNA TGTGCCAGCAGCGTCTCAGGGGGCGCGACTGAAGCTTTCTTT. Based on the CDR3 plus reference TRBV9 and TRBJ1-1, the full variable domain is DSGVTQTPKHLITATGQRVTLRCSPRSGDLSVYWYQQSLDQGLQFLIQYYNGEERAKGNILERFSAQQFPDLHSELNLSSLELGDSALYFCASSVSGGATEAFFGQGTRLTVV.

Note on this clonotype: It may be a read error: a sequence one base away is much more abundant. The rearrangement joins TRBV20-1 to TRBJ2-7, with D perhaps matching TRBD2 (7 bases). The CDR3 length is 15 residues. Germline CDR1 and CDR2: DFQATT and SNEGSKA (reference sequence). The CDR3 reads CSATNPLRGGYEQCF. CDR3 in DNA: TGCAGTGCTACCAATCCCCTAAGGGGGGGCTACGAGCAGTGCTTC.

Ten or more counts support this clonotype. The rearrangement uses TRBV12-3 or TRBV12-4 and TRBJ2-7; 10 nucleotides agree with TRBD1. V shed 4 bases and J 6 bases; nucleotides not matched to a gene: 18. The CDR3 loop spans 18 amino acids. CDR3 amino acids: CASSSPPGQGRSVLEQYF. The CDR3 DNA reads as TGTGCCAGCAGTTCCCCCCCGGGACAGGGGCGGTCGGTCCTCGAGCAGTACTTC.

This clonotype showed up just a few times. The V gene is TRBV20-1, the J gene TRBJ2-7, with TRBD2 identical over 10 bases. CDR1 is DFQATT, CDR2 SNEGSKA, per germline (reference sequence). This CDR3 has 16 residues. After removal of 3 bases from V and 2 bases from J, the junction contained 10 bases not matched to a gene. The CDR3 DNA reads TGCAGTGCTAGCGGCCGGGGGACTAGCGCAGCCTACGAGCAGTACTTC. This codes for CSASGRGTSAAYEQYF.

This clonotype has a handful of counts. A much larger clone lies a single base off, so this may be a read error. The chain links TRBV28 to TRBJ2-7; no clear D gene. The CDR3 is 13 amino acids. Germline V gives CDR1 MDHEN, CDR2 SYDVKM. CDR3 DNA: TGTGCCAGCAGTTTATTGGTGGCAGGCGAGCAGCACTTC. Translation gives CASSLLVAGEQHF.

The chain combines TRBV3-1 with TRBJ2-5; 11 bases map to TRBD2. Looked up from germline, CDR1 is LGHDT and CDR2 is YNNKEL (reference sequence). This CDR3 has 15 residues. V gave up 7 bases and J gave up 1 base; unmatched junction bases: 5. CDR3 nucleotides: TGTGCCAGCAAACTAGCGGGGGTTTCCCAAGAGACCCAGTACTTC. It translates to CASKLAGVSQETQYF.

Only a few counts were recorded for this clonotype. The CDR3 region has the DNA TGTGCCAGCAGCCCCGTTGTGGGCGGTAGTACGAGGGATGGCTACACCTTC. Amino acids: CASSPVVGGSTRDGYTF. J is TRBJ1-2 and V is TRBV11-2; D is undetermined. V lost 5 bases, J lost 6 bases, and 25 bases lay in between. CDR1 SGHAT and CDR2 FQNNGV come from the germline V gene. The CDR3 has 17 amino acids.

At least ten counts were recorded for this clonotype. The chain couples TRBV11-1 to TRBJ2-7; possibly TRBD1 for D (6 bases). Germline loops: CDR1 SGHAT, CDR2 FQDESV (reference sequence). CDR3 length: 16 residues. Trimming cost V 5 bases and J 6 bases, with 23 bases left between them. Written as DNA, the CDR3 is TGTGCCAGCAGCCTTACCTCCTCGACAGGCCAGGGCGAGCAGTACTTC. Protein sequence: CASSLTSSTGQGEQYF.

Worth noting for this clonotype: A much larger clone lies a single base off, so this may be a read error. This CDR3 reads CASTLAGWTGELFF. The DNA for the CDR3 is TGCGCCAGCACACTCGCAGGGTGGACCGGGGAGCTGTTTTTT. V gene TRBV4-1 combines with J gene TRBJ2-2; D possibly corresponds to TRBD1 (5 bases). Between the trimmed V and J ends, which lost 7 bases and 5 bases, there was a span of 14 bases. Per the germline V gene, CDR1 is MGHRA and CDR2 is YSYEKL. The CDR3 runs 14 residues.

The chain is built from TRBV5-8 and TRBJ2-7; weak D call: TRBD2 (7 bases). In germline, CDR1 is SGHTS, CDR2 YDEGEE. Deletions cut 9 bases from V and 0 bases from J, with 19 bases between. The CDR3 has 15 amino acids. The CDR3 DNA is TGTGCCAACCAGGGGACCGGGACTATCTCCTACGAGCAGTACTTC. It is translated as CANQGTGTISYEQYF.

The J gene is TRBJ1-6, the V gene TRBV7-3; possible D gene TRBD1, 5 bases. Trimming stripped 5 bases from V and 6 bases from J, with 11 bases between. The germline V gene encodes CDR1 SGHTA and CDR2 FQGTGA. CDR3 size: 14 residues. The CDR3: CASSQRGSNSPLHF. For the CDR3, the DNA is TGTGCCAGCAGCCAGAGGGGAAGTAATTCACCCCTCCACTTT.

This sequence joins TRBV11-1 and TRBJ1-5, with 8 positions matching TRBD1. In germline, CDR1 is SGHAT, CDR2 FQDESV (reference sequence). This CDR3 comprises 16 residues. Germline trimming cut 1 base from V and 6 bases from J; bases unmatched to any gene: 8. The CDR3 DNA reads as TGTGCCAGCAGCTTAGTAAGCAGGGGGCGTCGTCAGCCCCAGCATTTT. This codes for CASSLVSRGRRQPQHF.

CDR3 protein: CSVRDIYEQYF. The CDR3 region has the DNA TGCAGCGTCCGGGACATCTACGAGCAGTACTTC. The V gene is TRBV29-1, the J gene TRBJ2-7, with D perhaps matching TRBD1 (6 bases). Deletions cut 6 bases from V and 3 bases from J, with 9 bases between. The CDR3 is 11 residues long. Germline loops: CDR1 SQVTM, CDR2 ANQGSEA.